These 11 T cell receptor beta chains originate from one sample sequenced in a study of blood T cell repertoires in COVID-19. Assay used: immunoSEQ multiplex PCR; TCRdb lists only in-frame clones, some missing. The sample has around 100,000 clones, roughly 84% seen once. The sequenced sample was peripheral blood. These receptors were obtained from a woman aged 80 or over with acute or convalescent COVID-19.

The rearrangement joins TRBV5-8 to TRBJ2-2, with 10 nucleotides matching TRBD2. CDR1 and CDR2 (germline): SGHTS, YDEGEE. V trimming: 0 bases; J trimming: 0 bases; junction bases outside the gene matches: 8. The CDR3 is made up of 19 amino acids. The CDR3 spells CASSLAGLAGGPNTGELFF. CDR3 nucleotides: TGTGCCAGCAGCTTGGCCGGATTAGCGGGAGGACCGAACACCGGGGAGCTGTTTTTT.

This clone was seen just once. This rearrangement joins TRBV12-3 or TRBV12-4 to TRBJ1-2; D might be TRBD1 (5 bases). The V and J ends lost 9 bases and 0 bases respectively, with 8 bases between them. The length of the CDR3 is 12 residues. The CDR3 DNA sequence: TGTGCCAGTACAGGTCCTAACTATGGCTACACCTTC. Translated: CASTGPNYGYTF.

The chain uses TRBV5-1 and TRBJ1-6; D gene unclear. The CDR3 contains 15 residues. Germline CDR1 and CDR2: SGHRS and YFSETQ. The germline V and J ends were trimmed by 0 bases and 4 bases, with 8 bases remaining between them. The CDR3 DNA sequence: TGCGCCAGCAGCTTGGAAAAGCCTTATAATTCACCCCTCCACTTT. It codes for CASSLEKPYNSPLHF.

The V and J genes are TRBV19 and TRBJ2-5; the match to TRBD2 covers 7 bases. V lost 3 bases to trimming and J lost 4 bases; unmatched junction nucleotides: 2. The CDR3 is made up of 13 amino acids. CDR1 LNHDA and CDR2 SQIVND come from the germline V gene (reference sequence). CDR3 sequence: CASSMSGGETQYF. The CDR3 bases are TGTGCCAGTAGTATGTCGGGAGGAGAGACCCAGTACTTC.

This chain uses TRBV4-2 with TRBJ2-1, with D perhaps TRBD1 (6 bases). The CDR3 sequence is 14 residues long. V was pared by 0 bases and J by 6 bases, with 9 bases between. Germline CDR1 is LGHNA and CDR2 is YNFKEQ. The CDR3: CASSQDRGPNEQFF. CDR3 DNA: TGTGCCAGCAGCCAAGACAGGGGCCCCAATGAGCAGTTCTTC.

The chain recombines TRBV11-2 with TRBJ1-4, with 7 bases matching TRBD1. The CDR3 length is 15 residues. V lost 4 bases to trimming and J lost 8 bases; unmatched junction nucleotides: 10. CDR1 and CDR2 from the germline V gene are SGHAT and FQNNGV. The CDR3 here is CASSYFYRGQEKLFF. In DNA, the CDR3 is TGTGCCAGCAGCTATTTCTACAGGGGTCAGGAAAAACTGTTTTTT.

In this sample, this clone turned up a few times. The J gene is TRBJ2-2, the V gene TRBV7-9, with 9 bases lining up with TRBD1. CDR3 length: 15 amino acids. Germline V lookup: CDR1 SEHNR, CDR2 FQNEAQ (reference sequence). J lost 6 bases, V lost 5 bases, and 7 bases had no gene match. CDR3 loop: CASSLGTGMAGELFF. DNA for the CDR3: TGTGCCAGCAGCCTAGGGACAGGGATGGCCGGGGAGCTGTTTTTT. The full variable domain, with the rest looked up from reference TRBV7-9 and TRBJ2-2, is DTGVSQNPRHKITKRGQNVTFRCDPISEHNRLYWYRQTLGQGPEFLTYFQNEAQLEKSRLLSDRFSAERPKGSFSTLEIQRTEQGDSAMYLCASSLGTGMAGELFFGEGSRLTVL.

The chain links TRBV19 to TRBJ1-2; 7 bases line up with TRBD1. CDR1 is LNHDA, CDR2 SQIVND, per germline (reference sequence). Unmatched junction bases numbered 9, after V lost 6 bases and J lost 8 bases. CDR3 length: 13 residues. CDR3 nucleotide sequence: TGTGCCAGTAGAAATGACAGGGTGGGCGGCTACACCTTC. It yields the protein CASRNDRVGGYTF.

The chain has TRBV2 and TRBJ1-5, with 8 bases that match TRBD1. This CDR3 comprises 15 residues. The germline gives CDR1 SNHLY, CDR2 FYNNEI. V shed 5 bases and J 0 bases; nucleotides not matched to a gene: 3. The CDR3: CASSPGQVSNQPQHF. Written as DNA, the CDR3 is TGTGCCAGCAGTCCGGGACAGGTTAGCAATCAGCCCCAGCATTTT. Using reference TRBV2 and TRBJ1-5 for the parts outside the CDR3, the full variable domain is EPEVTQTPSHQVTQMGQEVILRCVPISNHLYFYWYRQILGQKVEFLVSFYNNEISEKSEIFDDQFSVERPDGSNFTLKIRSTKLEDSAMYFCASSPGQVSNQPQHFGDGTRLSIL.

This chain links TRBV10-1 with TRBJ2-7, with 10 bases that match TRBD1. Trimming at V came to 5 bases and at J to 5 bases, leaving 3 bases not matched to a gene. Germline CDR1 WNHNN, CDR2 SYGVQD (reference sequence). This CDR3 contains 13 residues. CDR3 nucleotide sequence: TGCGCCAGCAGTATGGGACAGGGGAACGAGCAGTACTTC. It specifies CASSMGQGNEQYF.

V and J are TRBV6-5 and TRBJ2-7; D is unresolved. CDR3 size: 13 residues. Germline V gene lookup returns CDR1 MNHEY and CDR2 SVGAGI. Trimming pared 7 bases from V and 3 bases from J, leaving 13 bases between. CDR3 residues: CASTIPASYEQYF. The CDR3 DNA sequence: TGTGCCAGCACTATCCCAGCTAGCTACGAGCAGTACTTC.